This record concerns one T cell receptor (beta chain) sequence. Its antigen is currently unknown. The record originates from a study of T cell responses to AZD1222 COVID-19 vaccine. CDR1 and CDR2 (germline): KGHDR, SFDVKD. Deletions cut 4 bases from V and 1 base from J, with 13 bases between. This CDR3 is 16 amino acids long. General study results and limits: Donors were chiefly white British, with a greater number of females, and clonal diversity was perhaps underestimated.

Clones were sequenced by immunoSEQ multiplex PCR, and TCRdb holds only the in-frame ones, with some missing. The repertoire includes under 200,000 clones, around nine tenths of them detected once, and roughly a quarter sits in the top ten. The sample consisted of peripheral blood, taken 28 days after the second AZD1222 dose. The sequence came from an adult who received the AZD1222 COVID-19 vaccine. The V gene is TRBV24-1, the J gene TRBJ2-4; D uncertain. In nucleotides, the CDR3 is TGTGCCACCAGTGAGCCGGGCCATGGGGCCAAAAACATTCAGTACTTC. Translating it yields CATSEPGHGAKNIQYF.